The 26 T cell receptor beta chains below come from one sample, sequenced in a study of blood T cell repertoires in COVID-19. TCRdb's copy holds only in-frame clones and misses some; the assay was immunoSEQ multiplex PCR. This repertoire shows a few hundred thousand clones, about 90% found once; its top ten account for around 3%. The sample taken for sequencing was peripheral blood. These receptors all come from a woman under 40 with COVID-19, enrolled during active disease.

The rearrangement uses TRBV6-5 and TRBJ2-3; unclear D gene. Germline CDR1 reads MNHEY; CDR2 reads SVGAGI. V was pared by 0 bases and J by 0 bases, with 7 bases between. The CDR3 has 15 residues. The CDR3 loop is CASSYSWSSTDTQYF. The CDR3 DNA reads TGTGCCAGCAGTTACTCGTGGAGTAGCACAGATACGCAGTATTTT.

CDR3 loop: CASSLRPGIGGKQTQYF. CDR3 bases: TGTGCCAGCAGCTTGCGTCCGGGGATAGGAGGAAAACAGACCCAGTACTTC. The chain joins TRBV7-2 to TRBJ2-5; maybe TRBD2 (5 bases). The CDR3 has 17 amino acids. V shed 3 bases and J shed 6 bases, with 23 bases lying between them. Germline values: CDR1 SGHTA, CDR2 FQGNSA.

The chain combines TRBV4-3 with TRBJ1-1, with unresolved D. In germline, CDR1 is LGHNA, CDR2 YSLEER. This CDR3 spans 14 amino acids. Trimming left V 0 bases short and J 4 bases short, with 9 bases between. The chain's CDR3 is CASSQDPGSTEAFF. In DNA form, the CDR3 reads TGCGCCAGCAGCCAAGATCCGGGGTCCACTGAAGCTTTCTTT.

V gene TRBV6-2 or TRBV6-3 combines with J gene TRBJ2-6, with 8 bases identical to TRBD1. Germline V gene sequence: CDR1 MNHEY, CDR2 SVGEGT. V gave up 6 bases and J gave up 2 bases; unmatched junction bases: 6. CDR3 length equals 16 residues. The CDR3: CASSLAGGAGANVLTF. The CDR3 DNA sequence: TGTGCCAGCAGCCTCGCAGGGGGCGCTGGGGCCAACGTCCTGACTTTC.

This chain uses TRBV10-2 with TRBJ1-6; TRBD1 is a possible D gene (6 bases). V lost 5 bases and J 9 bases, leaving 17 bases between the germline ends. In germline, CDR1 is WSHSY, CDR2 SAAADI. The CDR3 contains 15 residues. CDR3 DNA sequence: TGCGCCAGCAGTCTCGACGGGGGGGCGAGTTCACCCCTCCACTTT. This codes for CASSLDGGASSPLHF.

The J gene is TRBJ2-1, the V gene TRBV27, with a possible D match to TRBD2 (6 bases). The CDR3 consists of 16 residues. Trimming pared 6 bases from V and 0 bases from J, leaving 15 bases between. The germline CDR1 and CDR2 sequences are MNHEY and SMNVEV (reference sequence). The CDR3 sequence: CASSLRSGSSYNEQFF. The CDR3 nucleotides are TGTGCCAGCAGCTTAAGATCCGGGAGCTCCTACAATGAGCAGTTCTTC.

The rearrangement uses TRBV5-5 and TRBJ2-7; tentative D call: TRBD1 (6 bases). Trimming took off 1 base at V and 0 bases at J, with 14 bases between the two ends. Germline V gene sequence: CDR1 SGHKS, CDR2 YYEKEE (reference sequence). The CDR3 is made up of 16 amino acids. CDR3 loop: CASSLSSHRASYEQYF. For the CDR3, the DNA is TGTGCCAGCAGCTTGTCGTCGCACAGGGCCTCCTACGAGCAGTACTTC.

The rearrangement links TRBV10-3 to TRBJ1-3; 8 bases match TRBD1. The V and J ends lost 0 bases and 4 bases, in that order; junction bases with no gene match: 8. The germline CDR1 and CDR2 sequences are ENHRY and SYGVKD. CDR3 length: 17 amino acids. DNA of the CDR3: TGTGCCATCAGTGAGTCGAAACCAGGGGGCAACGGAAACACCATATATTTT. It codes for CAISESKPGGNGNTIYF.

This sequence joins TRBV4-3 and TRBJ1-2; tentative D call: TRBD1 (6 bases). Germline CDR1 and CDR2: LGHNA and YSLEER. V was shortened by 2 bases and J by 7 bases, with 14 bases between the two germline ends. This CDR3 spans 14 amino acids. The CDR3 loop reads CASSQPGQSFGYTF. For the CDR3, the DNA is TGCGCCAGCAGCCAACCCGGACAGAGCTTTGGCTACACCTTC.

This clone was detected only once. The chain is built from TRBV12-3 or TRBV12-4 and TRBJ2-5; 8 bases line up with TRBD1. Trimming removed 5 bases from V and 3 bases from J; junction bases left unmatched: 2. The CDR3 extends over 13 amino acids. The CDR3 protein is CASSDRGEETQYF. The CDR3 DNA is TGTGCCAGCAGTGACAGGGGTGAAGAGACCCAGTACTTC.

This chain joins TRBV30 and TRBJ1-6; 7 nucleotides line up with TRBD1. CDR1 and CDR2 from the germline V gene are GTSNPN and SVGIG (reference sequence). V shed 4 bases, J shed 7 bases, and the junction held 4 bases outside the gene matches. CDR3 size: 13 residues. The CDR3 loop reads CAWNPGQNSPLHF. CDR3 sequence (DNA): TGTGCCTGGAACCCGGGACAGAATTCACCCCTCCACTTT.

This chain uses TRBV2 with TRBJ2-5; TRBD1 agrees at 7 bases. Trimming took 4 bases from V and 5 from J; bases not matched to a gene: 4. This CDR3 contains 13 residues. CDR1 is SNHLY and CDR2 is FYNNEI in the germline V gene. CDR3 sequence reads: CASSGQGLETQYF. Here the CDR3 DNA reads TGTGCCAGCAGTGGACAGGGTTTGGAGACCCAGTACTTC. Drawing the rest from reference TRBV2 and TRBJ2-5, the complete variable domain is EPEVTQTPSHQVTQMGQEVILRCVPISNHLYFYWYRQILGQKVEFLVSFYNNEISEKSEIFDDQFSVERPDGSNFTLKIRSTKLEDSAMYFCASSGQGLETQYFGPGTRLLVL.

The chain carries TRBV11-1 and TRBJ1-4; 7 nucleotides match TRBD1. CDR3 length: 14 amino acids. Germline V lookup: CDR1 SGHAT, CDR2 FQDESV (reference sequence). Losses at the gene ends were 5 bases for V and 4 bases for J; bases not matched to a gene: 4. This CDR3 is CASSPGQINEKLFF. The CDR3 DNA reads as TGTGCCAGCAGCCCGGGACAGATTAATGAAAAACTGTTTTTT.

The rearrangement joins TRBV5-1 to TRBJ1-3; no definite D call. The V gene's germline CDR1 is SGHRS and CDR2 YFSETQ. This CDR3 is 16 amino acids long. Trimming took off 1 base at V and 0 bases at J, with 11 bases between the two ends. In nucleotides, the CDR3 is TGCGCCAGCAGCTTGTATTCTGAGCTCTCTGGAAACACCATATATTTT. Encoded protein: CASSLYSELSGNTIYF.

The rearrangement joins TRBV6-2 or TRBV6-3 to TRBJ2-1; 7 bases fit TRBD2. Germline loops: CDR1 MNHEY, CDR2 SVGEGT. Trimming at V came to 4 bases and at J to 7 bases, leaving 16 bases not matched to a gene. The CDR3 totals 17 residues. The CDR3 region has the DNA TGTGCCAGCAGTTTACGGTGGGCGGGGGTCGTTTGGAATGAGCAGTTCTTC. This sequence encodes CASSLRWAGVVWNEQFF.

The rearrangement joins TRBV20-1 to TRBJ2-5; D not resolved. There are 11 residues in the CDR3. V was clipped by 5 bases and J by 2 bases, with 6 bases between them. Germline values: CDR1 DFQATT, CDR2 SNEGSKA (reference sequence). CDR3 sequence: CSASTQETQYF. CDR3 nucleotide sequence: TGCAGTGCTTCCACTCAAGAGACCCAGTACTTC.

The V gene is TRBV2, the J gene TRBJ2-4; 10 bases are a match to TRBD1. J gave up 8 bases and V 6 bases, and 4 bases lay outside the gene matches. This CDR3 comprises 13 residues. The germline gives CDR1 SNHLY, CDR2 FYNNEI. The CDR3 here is CASSGTGEDIQYF. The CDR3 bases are TGTGCCAGCAGCGGGACAGGGGAGGACATTCAGTACTTC.

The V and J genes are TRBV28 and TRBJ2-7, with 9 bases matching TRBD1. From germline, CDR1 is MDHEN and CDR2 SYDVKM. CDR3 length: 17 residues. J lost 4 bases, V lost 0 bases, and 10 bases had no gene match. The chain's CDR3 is CASSLWDRGLADYEQYF. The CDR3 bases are TGTGCCAGCAGTTTATGGGACAGGGGATTGGCGGATTACGAGCAGTACTTC.

The CDR3 sequence is CATSDVQGADTQYF. The CDR3 DNA follows: TGTGCCACCAGTGATGTCCAGGGGGCCGATACGCAGTATTTT. The rearrangement joins TRBV24-1 to TRBJ2-3; 8 positions match TRBD1. With V trimmed by 3 bases and J by 6 bases, 4 bases remained unmatched. The CDR3 contains 14 residues. Germline assignment: CDR1 KGHDR and CDR2 SFDVKD.

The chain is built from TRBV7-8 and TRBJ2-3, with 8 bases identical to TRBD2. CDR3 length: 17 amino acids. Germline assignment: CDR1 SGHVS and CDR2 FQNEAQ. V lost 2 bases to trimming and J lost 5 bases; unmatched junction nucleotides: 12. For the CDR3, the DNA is TGTGCCAGCAGCTTAATTTTATCGGGAGGGGCAGGAGATACGCAGTATTTT. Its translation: CASSLILSGGAGDTQYF.

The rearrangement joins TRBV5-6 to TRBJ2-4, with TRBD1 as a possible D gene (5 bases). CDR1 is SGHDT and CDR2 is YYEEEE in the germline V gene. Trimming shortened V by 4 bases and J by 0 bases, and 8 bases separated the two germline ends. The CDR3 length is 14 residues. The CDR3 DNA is TGTGCCAGCAGCCAGACAGTAGCCAAAAACATTCAGTACTTC. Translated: CASSQTVAKNIQYF. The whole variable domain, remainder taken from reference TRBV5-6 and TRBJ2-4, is DAGVTQSPTHLIKTRGQQVTLRCSPKSGHDTVSWYQQALGQGPQFIFQYYEEEERQRGNFPDRFSGHQFPNYSSELNVNALLLGDSALYLCASSQTVAKNIQYFGAGTRLSVL.

CDR3 loop: CASSLFYSGGVGEQFF. CDR3 coding DNA: TGTGCCAGCAGTTTATTCTATAGCGGGGGGGTCGGTGAGCAGTTCTTC. The chain joins TRBV27 to TRBJ2-1; TRBD2 aligns across 11 bases. The CDR3 extends over 16 amino acids. Trimming at V came to 1 base and at J to 9 bases, leaving 8 bases not matched to a gene. Germline values: CDR1 MNHEY, CDR2 SMNVEV (reference sequence).

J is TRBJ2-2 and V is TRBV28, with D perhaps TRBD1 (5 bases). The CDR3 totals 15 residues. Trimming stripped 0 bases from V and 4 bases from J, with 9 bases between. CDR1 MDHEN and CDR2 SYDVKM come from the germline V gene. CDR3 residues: CASSLWQGGTGELFF. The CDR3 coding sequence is TGTGCCAGCAGTTTATGGCAGGGCGGCACCGGGGAGCTGTTTTTT.

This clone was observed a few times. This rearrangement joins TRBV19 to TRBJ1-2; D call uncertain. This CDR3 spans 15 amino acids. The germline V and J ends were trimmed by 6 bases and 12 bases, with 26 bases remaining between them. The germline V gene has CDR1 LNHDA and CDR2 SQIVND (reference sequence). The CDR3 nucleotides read TGTGCCAGTAGCCCCGTGGGAGGGAGTAACGGTCACAACACCTTC. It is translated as CASSPVGGSNGHNTF.

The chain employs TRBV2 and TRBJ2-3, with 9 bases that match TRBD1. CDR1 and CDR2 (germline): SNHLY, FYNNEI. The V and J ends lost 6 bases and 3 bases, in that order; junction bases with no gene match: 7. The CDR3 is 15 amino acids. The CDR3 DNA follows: TGTGCCAGCAGGGAGGGACAGGGTGTTACAGATACGCAGTATTTT. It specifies CASREGQGVTDTQYF. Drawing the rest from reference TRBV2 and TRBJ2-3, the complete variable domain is EPEVTQTPSHQVTQMGQEVILRCVPISNHLYFYWYRQILGQKVEFLVSFYNNEISEKSEIFDDQFSVERPDGSNFTLKIRSTKLEDSAMYFCASREGQGVTDTQYFGPGTRLTVL.

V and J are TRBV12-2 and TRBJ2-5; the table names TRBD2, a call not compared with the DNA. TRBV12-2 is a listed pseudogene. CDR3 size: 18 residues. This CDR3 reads CASRLARTSGSRQETQYF. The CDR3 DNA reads TGTGCAAGTCGCTTAGCGCGGACTAGCGGGAGCCGGCAAGAGACCCAGTACTTC.